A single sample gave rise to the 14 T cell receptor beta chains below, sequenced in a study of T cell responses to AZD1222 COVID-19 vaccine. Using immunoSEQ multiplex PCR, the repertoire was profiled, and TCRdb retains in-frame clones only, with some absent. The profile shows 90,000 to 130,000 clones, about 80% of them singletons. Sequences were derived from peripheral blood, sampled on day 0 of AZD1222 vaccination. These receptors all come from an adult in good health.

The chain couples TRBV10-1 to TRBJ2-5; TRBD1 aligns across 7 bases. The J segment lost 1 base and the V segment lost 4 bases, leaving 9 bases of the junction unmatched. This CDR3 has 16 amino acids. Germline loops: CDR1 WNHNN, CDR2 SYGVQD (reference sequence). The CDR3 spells CASSGGDSFTQETQYF. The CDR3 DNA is TGCGCCAGCAGTGGAGGGGACAGCTTTACCCAAGAGACCCAGTACTTC.

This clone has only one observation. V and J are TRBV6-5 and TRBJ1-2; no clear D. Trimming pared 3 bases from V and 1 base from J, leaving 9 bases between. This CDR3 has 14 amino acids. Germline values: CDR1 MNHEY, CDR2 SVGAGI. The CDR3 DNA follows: TGTGCCAGCAGTTATCAAAGCCTTAACTATGGCTACACCTTC. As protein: CASSYQSLNYGYTF.

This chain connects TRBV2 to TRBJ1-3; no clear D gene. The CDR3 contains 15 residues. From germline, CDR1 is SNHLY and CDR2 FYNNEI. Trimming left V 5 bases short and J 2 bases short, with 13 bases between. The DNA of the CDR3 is TGTGCCAGCAGTAGAACTAGGATCACTGGAAACACCATATATTTT. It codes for CASSRTRITGNTIYF.

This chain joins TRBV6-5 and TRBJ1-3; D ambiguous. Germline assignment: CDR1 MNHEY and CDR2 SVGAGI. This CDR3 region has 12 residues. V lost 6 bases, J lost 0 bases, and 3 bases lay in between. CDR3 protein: CASSTSGNTIYF. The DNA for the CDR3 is TGTGCCAGCAGCACCTCTGGAAACACCATATATTTT.

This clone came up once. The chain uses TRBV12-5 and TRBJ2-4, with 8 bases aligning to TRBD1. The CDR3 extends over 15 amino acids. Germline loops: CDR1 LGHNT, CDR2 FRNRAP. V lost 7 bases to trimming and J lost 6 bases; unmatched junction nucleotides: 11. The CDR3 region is CASALTGGFGNIQYF. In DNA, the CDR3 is TGTGCTAGTGCACTTACAGGGGGTTTCGGAAACATTCAGTACTTC.

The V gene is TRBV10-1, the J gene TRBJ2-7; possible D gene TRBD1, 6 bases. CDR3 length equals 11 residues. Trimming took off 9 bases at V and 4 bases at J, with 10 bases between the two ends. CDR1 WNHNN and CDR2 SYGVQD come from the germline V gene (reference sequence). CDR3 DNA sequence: TGCGCCAGAGCAAGGGGGTACGAGCAGTACTTC. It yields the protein CARARGYEQYF.

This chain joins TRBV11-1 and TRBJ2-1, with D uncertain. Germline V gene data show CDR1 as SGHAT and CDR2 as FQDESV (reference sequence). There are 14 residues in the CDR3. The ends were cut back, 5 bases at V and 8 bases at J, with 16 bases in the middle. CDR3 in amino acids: CASSATSAVDEQFF. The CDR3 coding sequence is TGTGCCAGCAGCGCGACGAGCGCGGTCGATGAGCAGTTCTTC.

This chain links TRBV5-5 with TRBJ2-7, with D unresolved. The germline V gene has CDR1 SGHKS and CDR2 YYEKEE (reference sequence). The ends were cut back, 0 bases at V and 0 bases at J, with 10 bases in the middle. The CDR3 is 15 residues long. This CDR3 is CASSLAYVSSYEQYF. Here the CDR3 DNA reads TGTGCCAGCAGCTTGGCCTACGTAAGCTCCTACGAGCAGTACTTC. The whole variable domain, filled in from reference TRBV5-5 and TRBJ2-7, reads DAGVTQSPTHLIKTRGQQVTLRCSPISGHKSVSWYQQVLGQGPQFIFQYYEKEERGRGNFPDRFSARQFPNYSSELNVNALLLGDSALYLCASSLAYVSSYEQYFGPGTRLTVT.

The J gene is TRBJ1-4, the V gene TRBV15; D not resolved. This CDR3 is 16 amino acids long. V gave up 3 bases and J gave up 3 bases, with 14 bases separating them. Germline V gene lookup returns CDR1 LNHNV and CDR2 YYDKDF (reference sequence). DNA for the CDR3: TGTGCCACCAGCAGGGACCCGAAGGTCGCTAATGAAAAACTGTTTTTT. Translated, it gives CATSRDPKVANEKLFF.

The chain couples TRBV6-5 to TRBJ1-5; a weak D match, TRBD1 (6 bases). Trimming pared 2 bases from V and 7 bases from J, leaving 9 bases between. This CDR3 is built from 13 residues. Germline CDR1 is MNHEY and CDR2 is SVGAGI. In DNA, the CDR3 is TGTGCCAGCAGTTACGGGGGCGGGCAGCCCCAGCATTTT. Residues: CASSYGGGQPQHF.

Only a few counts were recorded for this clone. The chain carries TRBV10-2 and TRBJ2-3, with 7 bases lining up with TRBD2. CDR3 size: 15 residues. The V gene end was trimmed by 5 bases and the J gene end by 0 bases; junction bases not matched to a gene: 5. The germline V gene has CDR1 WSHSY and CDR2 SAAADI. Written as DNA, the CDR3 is TGCGCCAGCAGTCCCAGCGGGACTAGCACAGATACGCAGTATTTT. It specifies CASSPSGTSTDTQYF.

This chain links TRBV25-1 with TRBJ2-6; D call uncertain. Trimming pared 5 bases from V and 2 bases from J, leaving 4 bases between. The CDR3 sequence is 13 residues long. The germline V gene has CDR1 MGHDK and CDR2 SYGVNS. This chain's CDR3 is CASSSPGANVLTF. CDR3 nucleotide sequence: TGTGCCAGCAGTTCTCCTGGGGCCAACGTCCTGACTTTC. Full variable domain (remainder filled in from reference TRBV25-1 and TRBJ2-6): EADIYQTPRYLVIGTGKKITLECSQTMGHDKMYWYQQDPGMELHLIHYSYGVNSTEKGDLSSESTVSRIRTEHFPLTLESARPSHTSQYLCASSSPGANVLTFGAGSRLTVL.

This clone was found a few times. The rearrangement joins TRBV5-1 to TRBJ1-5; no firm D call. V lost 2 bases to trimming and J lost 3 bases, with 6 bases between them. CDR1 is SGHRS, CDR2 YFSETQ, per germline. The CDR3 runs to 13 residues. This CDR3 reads CASSLNNNQPQHF. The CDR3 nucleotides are TGCGCCAGCAGCTTAAACAACAATCAGCCCCAGCATTTT.

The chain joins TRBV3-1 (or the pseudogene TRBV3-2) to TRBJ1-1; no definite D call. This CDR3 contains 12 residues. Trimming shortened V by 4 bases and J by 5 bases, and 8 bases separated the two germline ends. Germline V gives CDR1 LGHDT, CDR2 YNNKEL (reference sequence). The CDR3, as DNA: TGTGCCAGCAGCCCGACTGGGACTGAAGCTTTCTTT. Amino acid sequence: CASSPTGTEAFF.